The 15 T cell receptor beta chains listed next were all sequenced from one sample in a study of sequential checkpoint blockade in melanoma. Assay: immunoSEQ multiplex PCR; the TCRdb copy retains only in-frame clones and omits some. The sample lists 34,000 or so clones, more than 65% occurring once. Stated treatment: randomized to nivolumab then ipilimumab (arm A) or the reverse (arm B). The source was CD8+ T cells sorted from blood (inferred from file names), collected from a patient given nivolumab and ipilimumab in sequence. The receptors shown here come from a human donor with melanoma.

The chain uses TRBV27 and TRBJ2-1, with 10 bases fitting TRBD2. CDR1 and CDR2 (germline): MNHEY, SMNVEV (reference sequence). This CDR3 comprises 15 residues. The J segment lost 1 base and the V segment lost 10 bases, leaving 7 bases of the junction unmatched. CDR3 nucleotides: TGTGCCACCGCGTATAGCGGGGGGTCCTACAATGAGCAGTTCTTC. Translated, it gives CATAYSGGSYNEQFF.

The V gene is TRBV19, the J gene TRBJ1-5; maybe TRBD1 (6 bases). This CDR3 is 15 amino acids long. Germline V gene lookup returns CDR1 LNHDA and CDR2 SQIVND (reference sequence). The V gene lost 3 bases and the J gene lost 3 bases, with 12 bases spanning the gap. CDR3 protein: CASSIWGRDNQPQHF. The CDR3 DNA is TGTGCCAGTAGTATTTGGGGGCGCGACAATCAGCCCCAGCATTTT.

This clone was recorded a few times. The CDR3 region is CASSFDSTGRDEQYF. CDR3 in DNA: TGTGCCAGCAGTTTCGACTCGACAGGGCGGGACGAGCAGTACTTC. The gene calls are TRBV6-5 and TRBJ2-7; 7 positions agree with TRBD1. Per the germline V gene, CDR1 is MNHEY and CDR2 is SVGAGI. J lost 5 bases, V lost 4 bases, and 11 bases had no gene match. There are 15 residues in the CDR3.

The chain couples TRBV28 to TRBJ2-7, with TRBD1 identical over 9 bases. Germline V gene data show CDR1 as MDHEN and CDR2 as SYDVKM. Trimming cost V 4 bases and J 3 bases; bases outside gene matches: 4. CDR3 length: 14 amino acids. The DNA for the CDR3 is TGTGCCAGCAGTTGGACAGGGGAAATCTACGAGCAGTACTTC. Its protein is CASSWTGEIYEQYF.

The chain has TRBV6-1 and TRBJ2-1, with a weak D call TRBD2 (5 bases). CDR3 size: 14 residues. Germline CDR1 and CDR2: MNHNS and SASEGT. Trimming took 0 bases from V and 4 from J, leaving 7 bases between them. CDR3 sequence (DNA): TGTGCCAGCAGTGAAGCGGGCGGGTACAATGAGCAGTTCTTC. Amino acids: CASSEAGGYNEQFF.

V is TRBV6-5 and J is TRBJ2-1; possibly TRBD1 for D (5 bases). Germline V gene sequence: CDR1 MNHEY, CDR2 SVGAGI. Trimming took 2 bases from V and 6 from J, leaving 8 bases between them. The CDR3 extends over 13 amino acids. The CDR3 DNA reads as TGTGCCAGCAGTTACCCAGGGTTCAATGAGCAGTTCTTC. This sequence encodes CASSYPGFNEQFF.

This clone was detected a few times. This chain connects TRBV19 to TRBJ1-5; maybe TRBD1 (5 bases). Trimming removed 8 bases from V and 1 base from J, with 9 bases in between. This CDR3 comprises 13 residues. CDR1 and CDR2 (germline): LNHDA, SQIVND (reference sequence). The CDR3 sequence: CASAGESNQPQHF. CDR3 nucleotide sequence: TGTGCCAGTGCGGGGGAGAGCAATCAGCCCCAGCATTTT.

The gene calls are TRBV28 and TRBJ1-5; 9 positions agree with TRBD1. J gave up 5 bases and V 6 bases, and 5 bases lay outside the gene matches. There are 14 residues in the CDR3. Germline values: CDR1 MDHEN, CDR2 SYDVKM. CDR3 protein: CASRGQGWDQPQHF. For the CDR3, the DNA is TGTGCCAGCAGGGGACAGGGTTGGGATCAGCCCCAGCATTTT.

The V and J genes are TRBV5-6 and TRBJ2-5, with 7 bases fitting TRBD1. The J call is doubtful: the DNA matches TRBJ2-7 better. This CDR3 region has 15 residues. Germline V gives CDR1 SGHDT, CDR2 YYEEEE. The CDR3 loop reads CASSWTGQITYEQYF. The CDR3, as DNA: TGTGCCAGCAGCTGGACAGGCCAGATTACCTACGAGCAGTACTTC.

The CDR3 protein is CASSPGLGYEQYF. The CDR3 coding sequence is TGTGCCAGCAGCCCTGGACTGGGCTACGAGCAGTACTTC. The chain combines TRBV4-2 with TRBJ2-7, with D possibly matching TRBD2 (5 bases). The CDR3 is 13 amino acids. Trimming removed 4 bases from V and 3 bases from J, with 10 bases in between. Germline CDR1 reads LGHNA; CDR2 reads YNFKEQ.

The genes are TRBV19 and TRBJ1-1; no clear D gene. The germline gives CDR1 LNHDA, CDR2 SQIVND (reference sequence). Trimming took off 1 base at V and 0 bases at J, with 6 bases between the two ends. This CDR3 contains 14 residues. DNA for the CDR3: TGTGCCAGTAGTATAGTCGGGATGAACACTGAAGCTTTCTTT. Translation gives CASSIVGMNTEAFF.

This CDR3 is CASSLGAGGYEQYF. Written as DNA, the CDR3 is TGTGCCAGCAGCTTGGGAGCGGGAGGTTACGAGCAGTACTTC. This chain connects TRBV5-4 to TRBJ2-7, with 9 bases fitting TRBD2. This CDR3 region has 14 residues. CDR1 and CDR2 from the germline V gene are SGHNT and YYREEE (reference sequence). The junction had 2 bases not matched to a gene; V was cut back by 0 bases and J by 4 bases.

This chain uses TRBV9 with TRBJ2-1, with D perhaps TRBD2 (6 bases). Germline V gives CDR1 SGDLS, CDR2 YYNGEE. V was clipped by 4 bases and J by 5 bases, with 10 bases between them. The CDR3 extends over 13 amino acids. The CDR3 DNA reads TGTGCCAGCAGCCCCGGGAGCCACAATGAGCAGTTCTTC. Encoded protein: CASSPGSHNEQFF.

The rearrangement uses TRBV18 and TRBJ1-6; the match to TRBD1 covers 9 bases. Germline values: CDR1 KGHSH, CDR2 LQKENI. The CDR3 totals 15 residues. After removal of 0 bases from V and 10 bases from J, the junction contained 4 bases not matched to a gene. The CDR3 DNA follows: TGTGCCAGCTCACCACCGACAGGGGGAAACTCACCCCTCCACTTT. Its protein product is CASSPPTGGNSPLHF.

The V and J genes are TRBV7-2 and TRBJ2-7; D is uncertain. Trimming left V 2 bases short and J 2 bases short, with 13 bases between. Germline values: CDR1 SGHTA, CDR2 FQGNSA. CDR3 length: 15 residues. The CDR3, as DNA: TGTGCCAGCAGCTTACTTTACACAGTGCCCTACGAGCAGTACTTC. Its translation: CASSLLYTVPYEQYF.